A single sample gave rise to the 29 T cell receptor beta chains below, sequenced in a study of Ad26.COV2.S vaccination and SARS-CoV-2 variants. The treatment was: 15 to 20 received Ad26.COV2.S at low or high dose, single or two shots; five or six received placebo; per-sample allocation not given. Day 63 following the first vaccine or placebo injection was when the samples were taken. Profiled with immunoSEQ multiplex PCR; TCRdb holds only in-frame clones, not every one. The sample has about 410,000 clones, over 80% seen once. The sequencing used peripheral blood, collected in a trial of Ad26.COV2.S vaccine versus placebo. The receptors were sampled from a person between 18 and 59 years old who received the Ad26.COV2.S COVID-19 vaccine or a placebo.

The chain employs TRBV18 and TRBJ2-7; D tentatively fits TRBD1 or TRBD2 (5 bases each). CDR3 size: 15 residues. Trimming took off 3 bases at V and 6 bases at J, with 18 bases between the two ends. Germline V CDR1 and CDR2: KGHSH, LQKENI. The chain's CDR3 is CASSPTRDRLFEQYF. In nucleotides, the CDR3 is TGTGCCAGCTCACCGACCCGGGACCGTTTATTCGAGCAGTACTTC.

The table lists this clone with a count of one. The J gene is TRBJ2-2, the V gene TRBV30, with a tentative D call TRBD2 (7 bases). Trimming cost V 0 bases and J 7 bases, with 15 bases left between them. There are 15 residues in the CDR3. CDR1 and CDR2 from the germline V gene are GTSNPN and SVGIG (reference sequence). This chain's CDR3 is CAWSVFGGHNGELFF. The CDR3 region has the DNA TGTGCCTGGAGTGTATTCGGGGGGCATAACGGGGAGCTGTTTTTT.

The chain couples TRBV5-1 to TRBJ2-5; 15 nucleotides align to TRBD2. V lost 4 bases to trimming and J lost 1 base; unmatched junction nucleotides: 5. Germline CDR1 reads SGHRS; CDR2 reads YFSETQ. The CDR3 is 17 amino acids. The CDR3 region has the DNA TGCGCCAGCAGCAAGGGACTAGCGGGGGGATTCCAAGAGACCCAGTACTTC. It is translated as CASSKGLAGGFQETQYF.

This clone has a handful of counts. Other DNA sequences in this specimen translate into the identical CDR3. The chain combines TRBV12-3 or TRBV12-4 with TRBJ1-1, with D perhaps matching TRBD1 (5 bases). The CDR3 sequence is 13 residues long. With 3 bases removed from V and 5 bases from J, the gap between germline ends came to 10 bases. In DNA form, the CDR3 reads TGTGCCAGCAGTTTTCAGGGAGGTACTGAAGCTTTCTTT. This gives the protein CASSFQGGTEAFF.

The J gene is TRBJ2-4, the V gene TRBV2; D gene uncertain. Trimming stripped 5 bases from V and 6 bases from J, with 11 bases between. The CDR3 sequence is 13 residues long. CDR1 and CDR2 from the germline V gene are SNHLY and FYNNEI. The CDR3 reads CASSPPERNIQYF. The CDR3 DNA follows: TGTGCCAGCAGTCCCCCGGAGAGAAACATTCAGTACTTC.

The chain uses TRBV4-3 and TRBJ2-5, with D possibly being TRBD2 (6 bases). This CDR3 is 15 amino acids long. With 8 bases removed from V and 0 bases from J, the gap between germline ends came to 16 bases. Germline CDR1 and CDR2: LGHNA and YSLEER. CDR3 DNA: TGCGCCAGCGCCCTGACTAGAGAGTACCAAGAGACCCAGTACTTC. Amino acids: CASALTREYQETQYF.

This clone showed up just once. The chain's CDR3 is CASRDSGLRRKEQYF. The CDR3 DNA reads as TGTGCCAGCAGAGACAGTGGACTCCGGAGGAAAGAGCAGTACTTC. The rearrangement links TRBV2 to TRBJ2-7; D possibly matches TRBD1 or TRBD2 (5 bases each). V lost 6 bases, J lost 7 bases, and 22 bases lay in between. Germline V gene lookup returns CDR1 SNHLY and CDR2 FYNNEI. This CDR3 is built from 15 residues.

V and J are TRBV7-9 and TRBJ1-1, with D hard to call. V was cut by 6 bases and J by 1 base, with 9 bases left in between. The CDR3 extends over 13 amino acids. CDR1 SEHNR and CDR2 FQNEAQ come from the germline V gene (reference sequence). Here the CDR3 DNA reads TGTGCCAGCAGTCGGACCCCGAACACTGAAGCTTTCTTT. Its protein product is CASSRTPNTEAFF.

The CDR3 DNA reads TGTGCCTGGAGTGTCGGTACTGAAAAACTGTTTTTT. This codes for CAWSVGTEKLFF. The chain has TRBV30 and TRBJ1-4; no reliable D call. The CDR3 has 12 residues. V gave up 0 bases and J gave up 7 bases, with 6 bases separating them. The germline V gene encodes CDR1 GTSNPN and CDR2 SVGIG (reference sequence).

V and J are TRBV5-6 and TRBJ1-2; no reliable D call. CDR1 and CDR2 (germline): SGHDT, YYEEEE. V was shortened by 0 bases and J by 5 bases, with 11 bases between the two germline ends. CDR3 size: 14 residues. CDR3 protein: CASSLVSRRYGYTF. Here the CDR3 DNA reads TGTGCCAGCAGCTTGGTCAGCAGAAGGTATGGCTACACCTTC.

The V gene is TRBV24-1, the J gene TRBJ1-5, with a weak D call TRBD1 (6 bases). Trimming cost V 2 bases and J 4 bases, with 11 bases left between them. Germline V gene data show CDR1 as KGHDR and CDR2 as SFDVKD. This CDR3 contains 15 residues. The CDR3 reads CATSDSRQGNQPQHF. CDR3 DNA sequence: TGTGCCACCAGTGATTCGCGCCAGGGGAATCAGCCCCAGCATTTT.

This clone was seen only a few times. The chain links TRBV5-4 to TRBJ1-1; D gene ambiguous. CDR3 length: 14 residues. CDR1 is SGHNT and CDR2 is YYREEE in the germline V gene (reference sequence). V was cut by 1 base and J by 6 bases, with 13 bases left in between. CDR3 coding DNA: TGTGCCAGCAGCTTGTGGCCCGGCCGTGCTGAAGCTTTCTTT. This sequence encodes CASSLWPGRAEAFF.

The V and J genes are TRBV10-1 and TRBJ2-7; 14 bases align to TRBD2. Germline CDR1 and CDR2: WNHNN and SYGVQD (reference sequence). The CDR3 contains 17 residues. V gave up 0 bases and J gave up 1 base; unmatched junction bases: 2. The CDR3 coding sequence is TGCGCCAGCAGTGAGTCCCGACTAGCGGGGGGGTCCTACGAGCAGTACTTC. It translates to CASSESRLAGGSYEQYF.

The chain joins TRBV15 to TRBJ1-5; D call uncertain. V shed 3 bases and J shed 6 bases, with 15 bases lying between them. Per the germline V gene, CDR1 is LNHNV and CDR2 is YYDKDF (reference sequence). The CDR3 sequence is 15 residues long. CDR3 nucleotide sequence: TGTGCCACCAGCAGTGAGGAGGGCGCCTTTCAGCCCCAGCATTTT. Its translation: CATSSEEGAFQPQHF.

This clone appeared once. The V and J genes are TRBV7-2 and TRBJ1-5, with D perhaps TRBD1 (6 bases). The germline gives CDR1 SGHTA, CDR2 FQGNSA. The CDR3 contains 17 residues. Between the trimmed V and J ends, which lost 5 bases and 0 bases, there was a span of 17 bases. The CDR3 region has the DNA TGTGCCAGCAGCCCGTTACAGGGACGCTATAGCAATCAGCCCCAGCATTTT. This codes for CASSPLQGRYSNQPQHF.

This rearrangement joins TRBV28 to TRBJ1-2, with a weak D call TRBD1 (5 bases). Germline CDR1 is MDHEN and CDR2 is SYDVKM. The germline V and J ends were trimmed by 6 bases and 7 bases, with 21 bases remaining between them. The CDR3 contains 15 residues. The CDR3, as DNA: TGTGCCAGCAGCCCCGGGGACGCCCGCTCCTTTGGCTACACCTTC. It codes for CASSPGDARSFGYTF.

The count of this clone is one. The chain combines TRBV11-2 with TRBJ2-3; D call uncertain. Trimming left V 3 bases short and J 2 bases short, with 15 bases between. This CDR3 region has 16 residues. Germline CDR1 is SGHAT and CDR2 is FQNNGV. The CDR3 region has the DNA TGTGCCAGCAGCTTCGTCGCAGGTTCCACCACAGATACGCAGTATTTT. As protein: CASSFVAGSTTDTQYF.

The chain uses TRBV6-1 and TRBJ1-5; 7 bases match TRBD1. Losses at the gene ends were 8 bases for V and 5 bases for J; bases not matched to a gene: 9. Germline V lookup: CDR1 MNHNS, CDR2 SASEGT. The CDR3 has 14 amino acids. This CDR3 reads CASLHRTGDQPQHF. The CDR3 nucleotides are TGTGCCAGCCTCCATAGGACAGGTGATCAGCCCCAGCATTTT.

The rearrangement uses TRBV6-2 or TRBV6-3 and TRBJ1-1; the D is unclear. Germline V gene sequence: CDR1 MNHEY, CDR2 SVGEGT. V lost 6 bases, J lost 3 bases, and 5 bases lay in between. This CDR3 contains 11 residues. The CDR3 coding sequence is TGTGCCAGCAGCTCGTACACTGAAGCTTTCTTT. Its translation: CASSSYTEAFF.

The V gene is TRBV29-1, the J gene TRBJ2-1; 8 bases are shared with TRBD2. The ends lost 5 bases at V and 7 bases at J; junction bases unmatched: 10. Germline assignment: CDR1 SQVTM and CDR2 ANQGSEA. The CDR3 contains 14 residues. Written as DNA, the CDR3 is TGCAGCGTTTCTAGCGGGCCCTTAGTAAATGAGCAGTTCTTC. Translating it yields CSVSSGPLVNEQFF.

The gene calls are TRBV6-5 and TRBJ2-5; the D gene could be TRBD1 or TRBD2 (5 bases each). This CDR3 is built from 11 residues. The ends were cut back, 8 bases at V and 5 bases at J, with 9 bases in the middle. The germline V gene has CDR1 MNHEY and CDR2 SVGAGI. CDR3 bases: TGTGCCAGCCGGGGCTCCGAGACCCAGTACTTC. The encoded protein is CASRGSETQYF.

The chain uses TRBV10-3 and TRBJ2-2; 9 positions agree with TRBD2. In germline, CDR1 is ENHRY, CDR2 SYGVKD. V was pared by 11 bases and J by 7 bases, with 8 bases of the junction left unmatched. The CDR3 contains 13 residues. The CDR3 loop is CAARGGQGGELFF. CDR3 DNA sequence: TGTGCCGCGCGGGGGGGCCAAGGCGGGGAGCTGTTTTTT.

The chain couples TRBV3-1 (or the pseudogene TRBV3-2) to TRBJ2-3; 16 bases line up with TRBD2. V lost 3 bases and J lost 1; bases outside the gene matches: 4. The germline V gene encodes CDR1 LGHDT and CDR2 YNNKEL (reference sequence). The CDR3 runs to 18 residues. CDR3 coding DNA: TGTGCCAGCAGCCAGGGACTAGCGGGGGGGCGGGGCACAGATACGCAGTATTTT. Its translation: CASSQGLAGGRGTDTQYF.

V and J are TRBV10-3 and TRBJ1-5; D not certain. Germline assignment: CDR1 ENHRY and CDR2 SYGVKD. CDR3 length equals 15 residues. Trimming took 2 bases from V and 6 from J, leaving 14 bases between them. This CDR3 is CAISEGRPLGQPQHF. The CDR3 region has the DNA TGTGCCATCAGTGAGGGACGTCCGCTAGGTCAGCCCCAGCATTTT.

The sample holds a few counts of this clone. The CDR3 here is CASSESPSDTQYF. The CDR3 DNA follows: TGCGCCAGCAGTGAGTCACCATCAGATACGCAGTATTTT. The chain joins TRBV10-1 to TRBJ2-3; D ambiguous. The CDR3 totals 13 residues. The germline CDR1 and CDR2 sequences are WNHNN and SYGVQD (reference sequence). Deletions cut 0 bases from V and 4 bases from J, with 5 bases between.

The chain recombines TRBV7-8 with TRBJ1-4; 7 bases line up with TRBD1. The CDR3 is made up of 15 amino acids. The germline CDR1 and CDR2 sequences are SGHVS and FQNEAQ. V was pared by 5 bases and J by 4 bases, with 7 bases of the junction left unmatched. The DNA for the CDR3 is TGTGCCAGCAGCGATCTGGCAGGGGGTAATGAAAAACTGTTTTTT. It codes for CASSDLAGGNEKLFF. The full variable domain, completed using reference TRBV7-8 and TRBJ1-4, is GAGVSQSPRYKVAKRGQDVALRCDPISGHVSLFWYQQALGQGPEFLTYFQNEAQLDKSGLPSDRFFAERPEGSVSTLKIQRTQQEDSAVYLCASSDLAGGNEKLFFGSGTQLSVL.

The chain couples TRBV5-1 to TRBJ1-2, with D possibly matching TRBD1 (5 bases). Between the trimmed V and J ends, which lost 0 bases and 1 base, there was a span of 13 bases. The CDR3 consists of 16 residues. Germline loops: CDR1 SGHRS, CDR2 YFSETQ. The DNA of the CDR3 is TGCGCCAGCAGCTTGGACGGACAACCTATTAACTATGGCTACACCTTC. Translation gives CASSLDGQPINYGYTF.

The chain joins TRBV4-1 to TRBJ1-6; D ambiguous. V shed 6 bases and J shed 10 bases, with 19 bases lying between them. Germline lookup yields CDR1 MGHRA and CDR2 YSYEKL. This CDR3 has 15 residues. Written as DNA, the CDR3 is TGCGCCAGCAGAACCCGGGCGGACCCGGGGTCACCCCTCCACTTT. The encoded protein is CASRTRADPGSPLHF.

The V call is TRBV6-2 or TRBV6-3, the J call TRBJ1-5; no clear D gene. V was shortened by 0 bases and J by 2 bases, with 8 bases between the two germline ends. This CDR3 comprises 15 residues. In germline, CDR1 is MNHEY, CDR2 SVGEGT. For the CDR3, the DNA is TGTGCCAGCAGTTACTCGGGTCTTGGCAATCAGCCCCAGCATTTT. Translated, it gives CASSYSGLGNQPQHF.